What follows are 8 T cell receptor beta chains derived from one specimen sequenced in a study of blood T cell repertoires in COVID-19. TCRdb keeps only in-frame clones here, not all; method: immunoSEQ multiplex PCR. Here the sample spans tens of thousands of clones, roughly 80% being singletons. Material for sequencing was peripheral blood. These receptors all come from a woman aged 80 or over with active or convalescent COVID-19.

The rearrangement uses TRBV19 and TRBJ1-1, with D possibly being TRBD1 (6 bases). This CDR3 is 20 amino acids long. Looked up from germline, CDR1 is LNHDA and CDR2 is SQIVND (reference sequence). Trimming took 3 bases from V and 3 from J, leaving 29 bases between them. CDR3 in DNA: TGTGCCAGTAGTATTGGTTGGTTTGGGGGGGCGGCCGGCTCAGACACTGAAGCTTTCTTT. Protein: CASSIGWFGGAAGSDTEAFF. Filled out from reference TRBV19 and TRBJ1-1, the complete variable domain reads DGGITQSPKYLFRKEGQNVTLSCEQNLNHDAMYWYRQDPGQGLRLIYYSQIVNDFQKGDIAEGYSVSREKKESFPLTVTSAQKNPTAFYLCASSIGWFGGAAGSDTEAFFGQGTRLTVV.

V and J are TRBV29-1 and TRBJ1-2; 7 bases match TRBD1. From germline, CDR1 is SQVTM and CDR2 ANQGSEA. There are 12 residues in the CDR3. The ends lost 3 bases at V and 9 bases at J; junction bases unmatched: 7. The DNA of the CDR3 is TGCAGCGTTGATGGACAGGCTCAAAGCTACACCTTC. Translation: CSVDGQAQSYTF.

The chain links TRBV5-6 to TRBJ1-2; 9 nucleotides line up with TRBD1. Germline V CDR1 and CDR2: SGHDT, YYEEEE. The trim removed 2 bases at V and 4 bases at J, leaving 18 bases unmatched. This CDR3 spans 19 amino acids. DNA for the CDR3: TGTGCCAGCAGCTTTGGGCCGGGACAGGGATACGAGGGAGGCTATGGCTACACCTTC. This sequence encodes CASSFGPGQGYEGGYGYTF.

The gene calls are TRBV7-6 and TRBJ2-7; 7 nucleotides align to TRBD1. The V and J ends lost 4 bases and 3 bases, in that order; junction bases with no gene match: 15. The CDR3 loop spans 17 amino acids. CDR1 and CDR2 (germline): SGHVS, FNYEAQ. In DNA, the CDR3 is TGTGCCAGCAGCTCGGTCCCCTCAGGGGGAGCTGGCTACGAGCAGTACTTC. Protein product: CASSSVPSGGAGYEQYF.

This clone has just a few counts. This chain links TRBV7-8 with TRBJ2-1; possible D gene TRBD1, 6 bases. CDR1 is SGHVS and CDR2 is FQNEAQ in the germline V gene. V lost 6 bases to trimming and J lost 7 bases, with 22 bases between them. This CDR3 has 16 residues. The CDR3 sequence is CASRTTRGPLGNEQFF. The CDR3 bases are TGTGCCAGCAGAACAACCAGGGGACCGCTAGGGAATGAGCAGTTCTTC.

The chain joins TRBV27 to TRBJ2-1, with 7 bases aligning to TRBD2. This CDR3 spans 16 amino acids. Germline CDR1 reads MNHEY; CDR2 reads SMNVEV (reference sequence). J was trimmed by 2 bases and V by 3 bases; bases with no gene match: 7. The CDR3 DNA reads as TGTGCCAGCAGTTTCAAGGCGGGAGTACCCTACAATGAGCAGTTCTTC. Its translation: CASSFKAGVPYNEQFF.

This chain joins TRBV11-3 and TRBJ2-7; the D gene is possibly TRBD1 (7 bases). The CDR3 is made up of 14 amino acids. Germline assignment: CDR1 SGHNT and CDR2 YENEEA. V dropped 8 bases and J dropped 0 bases, with 14 bases sitting between them. The CDR3 spells CASGRGDSSYEQYF. In DNA form, the CDR3 reads TGTGCCAGCGGAAGGGGGGACAGCTCCTACGAGCAGTACTTC.

This clone was observed a handful of times. V is TRBV10-2 and J is TRBJ1-5; D call uncertain. The germline V gene has CDR1 WSHSY and CDR2 SAAADI. Trimming pared 2 bases from V and 6 bases from J, leaving 11 bases between. There are 14 residues in the CDR3. Written as DNA, the CDR3 is TGCGCCAGCAGTGAGGGCGGATTAAGTCAGCCCCAGCATTTT. It encodes CASSEGGLSQPQHF.